This TCR beta chain was captured in a study of T cell repertoires in cytomegalovirus infection. Looking at the study overall: Public TCR beta signatures provided an indication of both CMV infection and a matching HLA type.

This clonotype was detected many times. From germline, CDR1 is SGHTA and CDR2 FQGNSA. This CDR3 is built from 17 residues. The ends lost 4 bases at V and 5 bases at J; junction bases unmatched: 14. One entry per CDR3 protein, called by TCRdb with MiXCR from the reads. The table records 250,000 or so distinct CDR3 sequences, approximately 9.2% of them present only once. The source is a human donor in good health (CMV status not recorded). Some clones in this sample may be carry-over from other donors' samples. The chain has TRBV7-2 and TRBJ1-5; 7 nucleotides agree with TRBD1. The sample was PBMCs. The CDR3, as DNA: TGTGCCAGCAGCTCGCTACGACAGGGATCCGCCGATCAGCCCCAGCATTTT. Translating it yields CASSSLRQGSADQPQHF.